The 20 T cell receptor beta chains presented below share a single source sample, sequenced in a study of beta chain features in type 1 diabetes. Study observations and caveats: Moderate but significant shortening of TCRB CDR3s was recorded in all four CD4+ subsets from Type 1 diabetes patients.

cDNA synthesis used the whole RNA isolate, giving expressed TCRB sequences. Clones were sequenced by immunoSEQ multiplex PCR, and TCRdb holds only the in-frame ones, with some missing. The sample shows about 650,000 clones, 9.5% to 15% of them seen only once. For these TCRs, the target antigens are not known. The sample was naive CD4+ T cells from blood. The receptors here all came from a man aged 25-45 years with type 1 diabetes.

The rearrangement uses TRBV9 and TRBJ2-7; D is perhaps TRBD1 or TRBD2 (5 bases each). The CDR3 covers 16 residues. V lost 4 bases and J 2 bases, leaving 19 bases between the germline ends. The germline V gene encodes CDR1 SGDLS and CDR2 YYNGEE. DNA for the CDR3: TGTGCCAGCAGCCCCCAACCCGGGACGGCGACCTACGAGCAGTACTTC. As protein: CASSPQPGTATYEQYF.

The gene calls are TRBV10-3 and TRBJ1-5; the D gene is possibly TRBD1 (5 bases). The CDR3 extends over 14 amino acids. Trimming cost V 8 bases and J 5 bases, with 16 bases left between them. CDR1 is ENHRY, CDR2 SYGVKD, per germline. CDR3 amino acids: CAIATGVGDQPQHF. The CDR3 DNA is TGTGCCATCGCGACGGGGGTAGGGGATCAGCCCCAGCATTTT.

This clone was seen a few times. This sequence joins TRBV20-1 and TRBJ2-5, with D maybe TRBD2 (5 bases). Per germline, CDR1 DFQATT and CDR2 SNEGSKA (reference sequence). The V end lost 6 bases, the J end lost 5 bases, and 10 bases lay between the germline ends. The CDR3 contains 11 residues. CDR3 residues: CSARALETQYF. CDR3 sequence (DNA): TGCAGTGCGCGGGCCCTCGAGACCCAGTACTTC.

CDR3 sequence: CASSFGQGHADTQYF. Here the CDR3 DNA reads TGTGCCAGCAGTTTCGGGCAGGGTCACGCAGATACGCAGTATTTT. V gene TRBV28 combines with J gene TRBJ2-3; tentative D call: TRBD1 (5 bases). The germline CDR1 and CDR2 sequences are MDHEN and SYDVKM. V dropped 3 bases and J dropped 4 bases, with 14 bases sitting between them. The CDR3 runs to 15 residues.

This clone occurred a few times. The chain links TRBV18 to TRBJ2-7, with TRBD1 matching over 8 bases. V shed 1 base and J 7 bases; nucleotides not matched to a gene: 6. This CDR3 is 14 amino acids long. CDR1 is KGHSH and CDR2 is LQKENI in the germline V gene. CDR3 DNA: TGTGCCAGCTCACCACTCCAGGGGGCAGGGGAGCAGTACTTC. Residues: CASSPLQGAGEQYF.

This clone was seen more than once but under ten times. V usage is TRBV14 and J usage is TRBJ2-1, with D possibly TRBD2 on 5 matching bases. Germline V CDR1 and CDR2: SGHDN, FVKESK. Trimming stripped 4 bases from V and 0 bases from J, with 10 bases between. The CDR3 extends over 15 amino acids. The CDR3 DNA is TGTGCCAGCAGCCCACCGGGATACTCCTACAATGAGCAGTTCTTC. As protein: CASSPPGYSYNEQFF.

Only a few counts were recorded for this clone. In nucleotides, the CDR3 is TGTGCCAGCAGCTTAGCGAGCAGGGCCGCAGATACGCAGTATTTT. It yields the protein CASSLASRAADTQYF. V usage is TRBV7-9 and J usage is TRBJ2-3; tentatively, D is TRBD1 (5 bases). Germline V gene lookup returns CDR1 SEHNR and CDR2 FQNEAQ (reference sequence). Trimming removed 0 bases at V and 4 bases at J, with 11 bases between. CDR3 size: 15 residues. The variable domain in full, completed from reference TRBV7-9 and TRBJ2-3, reads DTGVSQNPRHKITKRGQNVTFRCDPISEHNRLYWYRQTLGQGPEFLTYFQNEAQLEKSRLLSDRFSAERPKGSFSTLEIQRTEQGDSAMYLCASSLASRAADTQYFGPGTRLTVL.

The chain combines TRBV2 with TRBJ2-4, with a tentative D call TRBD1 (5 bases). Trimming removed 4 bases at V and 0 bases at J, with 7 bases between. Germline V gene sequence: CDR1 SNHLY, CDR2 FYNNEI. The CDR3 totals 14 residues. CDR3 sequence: CASSGGVAKNIQYF. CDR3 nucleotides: TGTGCCAGCAGTGGGGGCGTAGCCAAAAACATTCAGTACTTC.

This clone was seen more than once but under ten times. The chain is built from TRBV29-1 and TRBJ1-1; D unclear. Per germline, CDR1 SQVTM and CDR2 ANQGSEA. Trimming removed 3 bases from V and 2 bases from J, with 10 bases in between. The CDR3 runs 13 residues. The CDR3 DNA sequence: TGCAGCGTTGACCGTCGCCTCAACACTGAAGCTTTCTTT. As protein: CSVDRRLNTEAFF.

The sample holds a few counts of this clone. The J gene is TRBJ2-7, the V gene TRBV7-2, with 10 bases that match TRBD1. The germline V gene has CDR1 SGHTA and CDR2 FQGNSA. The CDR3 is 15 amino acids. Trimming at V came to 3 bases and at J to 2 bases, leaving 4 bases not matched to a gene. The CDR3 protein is CASSFTGQGAYEQYF. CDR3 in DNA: TGTGCCAGCAGCTTCACCGGACAGGGGGCCTACGAGCAGTACTTC.

CDR3 protein: CASSLGQANTEAFF. In DNA, the CDR3 is TGTGCCAGCAGCTTAGGACAGGCGAACACTGAAGCTTTCTTT. This chain joins TRBV5-8 and TRBJ1-1, with TRBD1 matching over 7 bases. Looked up from germline, CDR1 is SGHTS and CDR2 is YDEGEE. With V trimmed by 2 bases and J by 1 base, 2 bases remained unmatched. CDR3 size: 14 residues.

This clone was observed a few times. CDR3 residues: CASSYQGSGANVLTF. CDR3 coding DNA: TGTGCCAGCAGTTACCAAGGTTCTGGGGCCAACGTCCTGACTTTC. The chain is built from TRBV6-6 and TRBJ2-6; D not resolved. CDR1 is MNHNY and CDR2 is SVGAGI in the germline V gene (reference sequence). The CDR3 has 15 residues. With 2 bases removed from V and 1 base from J, the gap between germline ends came to 6 bases.

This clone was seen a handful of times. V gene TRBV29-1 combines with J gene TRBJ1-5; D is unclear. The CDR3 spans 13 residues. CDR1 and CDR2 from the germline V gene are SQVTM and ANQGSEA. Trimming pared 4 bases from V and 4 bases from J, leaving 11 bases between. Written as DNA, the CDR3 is TGCAGCGTTGCAGCAGGTGGGAATCAGCCCCAGCATTTT. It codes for CSVAAGGNQPQHF. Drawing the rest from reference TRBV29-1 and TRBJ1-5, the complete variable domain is SAVISQKPSRDICQRGTSLTIQCQVDSQVTMMFWYRQQPGQSLTLIATANQGSEATYESGFVIDKFPISRPNLTFSTLTVSNMSPEDSSIYLCSVAAGGNQPQHFGDGTRLSIL.

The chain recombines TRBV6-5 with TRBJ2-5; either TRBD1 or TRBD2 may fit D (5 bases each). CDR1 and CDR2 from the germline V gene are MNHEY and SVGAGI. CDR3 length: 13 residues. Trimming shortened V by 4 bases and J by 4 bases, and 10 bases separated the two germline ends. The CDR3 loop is CASSFRDGETQYF. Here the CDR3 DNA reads TGTGCCAGCAGTTTTCGGGACGGAGAGACCCAGTACTTC.

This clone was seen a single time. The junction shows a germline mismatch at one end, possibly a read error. Written as DNA, the CDR3 is TGTGCTAGCAGCTGGTCAAAGGGGCAAGAGACCCAGTACTTC. It encodes CASSWSKGQETQYF. The rearrangement joins TRBV7-7 to TRBJ2-5; D may be TRBD1 (5 bases). This CDR3 contains 14 residues. Germline V lookup: CDR1 SSHAT, CDR2 FNYEAQ (reference sequence).

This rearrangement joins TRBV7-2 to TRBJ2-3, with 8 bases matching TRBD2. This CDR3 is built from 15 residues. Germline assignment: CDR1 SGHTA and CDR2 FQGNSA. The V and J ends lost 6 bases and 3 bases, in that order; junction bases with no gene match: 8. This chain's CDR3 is CASRRTSGGTDTQYF. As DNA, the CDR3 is TGTGCCAGCAGACGTACTAGCGGCGGAACAGATACGCAGTATTTT.

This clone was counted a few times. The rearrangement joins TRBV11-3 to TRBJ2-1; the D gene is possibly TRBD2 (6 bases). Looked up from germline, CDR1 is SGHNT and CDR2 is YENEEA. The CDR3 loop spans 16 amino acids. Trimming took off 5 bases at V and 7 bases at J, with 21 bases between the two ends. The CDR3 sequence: CASSPQGLTRGNEQFF. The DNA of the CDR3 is TGTGCCAGCAGCCCCCAGGGACTGACACGAGGAAATGAGCAGTTCTTC.

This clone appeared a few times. In DNA, the CDR3 is TGTGCCAGCAGCTTAGGAAGGGGATCCAGGGTCGATGGCTACACCTTC. Translating gives CASSLGRGSRVDGYTF. This chain joins TRBV7-9 and TRBJ1-2; D is possibly TRBD1 (5 bases). This CDR3 has 16 amino acids. Germline CDR1 SEHNR, CDR2 FQNEAQ (reference sequence). Trimming stripped 1 base from V and 6 bases from J, with 18 bases between.

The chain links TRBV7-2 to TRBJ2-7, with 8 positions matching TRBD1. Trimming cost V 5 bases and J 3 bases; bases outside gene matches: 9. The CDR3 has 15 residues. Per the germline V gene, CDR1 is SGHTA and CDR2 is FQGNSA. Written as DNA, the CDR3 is TGTGCCAGCAGCGCCCGGACAGGGAATGTCTACGAGCAGTACTTC. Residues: CASSARTGNVYEQYF.

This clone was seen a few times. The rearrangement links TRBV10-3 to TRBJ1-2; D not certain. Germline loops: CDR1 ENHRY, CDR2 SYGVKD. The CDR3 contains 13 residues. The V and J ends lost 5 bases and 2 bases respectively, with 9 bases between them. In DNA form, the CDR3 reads TGTGCCATCAGTCCCCACGTAAACTATGGCTACACCTTC. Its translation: CAISPHVNYGYTF.